The 29 T cell receptor beta chains below come from one sample, sequenced in a study of radiation and T cells in renal cell carcinoma. Produced via immunoSEQ multiplex PCR; TCRdb's table is partial and in-frame only. The data contain 100,000 or so clones, 75% to 90% of them singletons. Described time point: baseline pretreatment blood. Treatment of the sample: 15 Gy SBRT to primary tumor, nephrectomy 4 weeks later. Sequenced here: blood, sampled from a patient whose treatment included radiotherapy and nephrectomy. The receptors stem from a man in his fifties or sixties with renal cell carcinoma.

The V gene is TRBV5-1, the J gene TRBJ2-2; 10 bases map to TRBD1. The germline gives CDR1 SGHRS, CDR2 YFSETQ. CDR3 size: 17 residues. V gave up 0 bases and J gave up 0 bases; unmatched junction bases: 2. The DNA for the CDR3 is TGCGCCAGCAGCTTGGGGACAGGGGGTTCGAACACCGGGGAGCTGTTTTTT. Residues: CASSLGTGGSNTGELFF.

A remark on this clone: A read error may be the cause here, since a much bigger clone is one base away. The V and J genes are TRBV30 and TRBJ1-5, with D unclear. Trimming left V 5 bases short and J 4 bases short, with 12 bases between. The CDR3 consists of 13 residues. From germline, CDR1 is GTSNPN and CDR2 SVGIG (reference sequence). In nucleotides, the CDR3 is TGTGCCTGGGGCAGGAGGAGGAATCAGCCCCAGCATTTT. Amino acid sequence: CAWGRRRNQPQHF.

This sequence joins TRBV5-1 and TRBJ2-7, with D perhaps TRBD1 (6 bases). Trimming took off 0 bases at V and 10 bases at J, with 14 bases between the two ends. Germline CDR1 SGHRS, CDR2 YFSETQ. The CDR3 has 13 amino acids. CDR3 nucleotides: TGCGCCAGCAGCTTGGCCGGACAGACTGAACAGTACTTC. This encodes CASSLAGQTEQYF.

The V and J genes are TRBV28 and TRBJ1-2; the D is unclear. With 5 bases removed from V and 4 bases from J, the gap between germline ends came to 11 bases. The CDR3 covers 13 residues. Germline assignment: CDR1 MDHEN and CDR2 SYDVKM. CDR3 bases: TGTGCCAGCAGTCCCCCCGGGAGCTATGGCTACACCTTC. It codes for CASSPPGSYGYTF.

The gene calls are TRBV6-4 and TRBJ1-5; the D gene is possibly TRBD1 (5 bases). V lost 6 bases and J lost 0, with 15 bases in between. CDR1 and CDR2 from the germline V gene are MRHNA and SNTAGT. CDR3 size: 16 residues. The chain's CDR3 is CASRNNGGDSNQPQHF. The CDR3 DNA reads as TGTGCCAGCAGAAATAATGGAGGGGATAGCAATCAGCCCCAGCATTTT.

This clone was observed a single time. The rearrangement uses TRBV7-3 and TRBJ2-3, with no clear D. V was cut by 2 bases and J by 0 bases, with 12 bases left in between. This CDR3 has 16 amino acids. CDR1 and CDR2 (germline): SGHTA, FQGTGA. The CDR3 loop is CASSLGGWYSTDTQYF. CDR3 in DNA: TGTGCCAGCAGCTTAGGTGGCTGGTACAGCACAGATACGCAGTATTTT.

This chain connects TRBV7-9 to TRBJ1-2; D is perhaps TRBD1 (6 bases). The V end was cut by 2 bases, the J end by 8 bases, with 9 bases between. The CDR3 spans 12 residues. Germline CDR1 reads SEHNR; CDR2 reads FQNEAQ (reference sequence). Here the CDR3 DNA reads TGTGCCAGCAGCTTAAACAGGGAGGGCTACACCTTC. Translation: CASSLNREGYTF.

The chain recombines TRBV30 with TRBJ1-2; D not resolved. Trimming pared 4 bases from V and 5 bases from J, leaving 14 bases between. The CDR3 sequence is 13 residues long. The germline gives CDR1 GTSNPN, CDR2 SVGIG (reference sequence). CDR3 DNA sequence: TGTGCCTGGACCGCCAGTTTTGGGTATGGCTACACCTTC. Residues: CAWTASFGYGYTF.

The rearrangement uses TRBV6-5 and TRBJ1-1, with D hard to call. Looked up from germline, CDR1 is MNHEY and CDR2 is SVGAGI. V was clipped by 6 bases and J by 1 base, with 12 bases between them. The CDR3 runs 14 residues. CDR3 DNA: TGTGCCAGCAGCGACCCCCGGGGGAACACTGAAGCTTTCTTT. Translation: CASSDPRGNTEAFF.

As regards this clone: One junction end does not reproduce the germline sequence, and a read error may be involved. The CDR3, as DNA: TGTGCCAGCAGTGGATTCGGAACCCTCTTC. Amino acid sequence: CASSGFGTLF. The genes are TRBV6-1 and TRBJ2-1; D is uncertain. The CDR3 runs to 10 residues. Germline V gene lookup returns CDR1 MNHNS and CDR2 SASEGT.

The chain is built from TRBV2 and TRBJ1-4, with TRBD1 matching 7 bases. The CDR3 consists of 14 residues. Losses at the gene ends were 6 bases for V and 2 bases for J; bases not matched to a gene: 3. Looked up from germline, CDR1 is SNHLY and CDR2 is FYNNEI. CDR3 loop: CASSSQGTNEKLFF. Here the CDR3 DNA reads TGTGCCAGCAGCTCACAGGGGACTAATGAAAAACTGTTTTTT.

V usage is TRBV14 and J usage is TRBJ2-1, with 8 bases lining up with TRBD2. CDR3 length: 18 amino acids. Losses at the gene ends were 0 bases for V and 7 bases for J; bases not matched to a gene: 14. CDR1 and CDR2 from the germline V gene are SGHDN and FVKESK. CDR3 nucleotides: TGTGCCAGCAGCCAAGAAGAGGGCGGGACTAGAATGGATAATGAGCAGTTCTTC. Its protein is CASSQEEGGTRMDNEQFF. Full variable domain (remainder filled in from reference TRBV14 and TRBJ2-1): EAGVTQFPSHSVIEKGQTVTLRCDPISGHDNLYWYRRVMGKEIKFLLHFVKESKQDESGMPNNRFLAERTGGTYSTLKVQPAELEDSGVYFCASSQEEGGTRMDNEQFFGPGTRLTVL.

The rearrangement uses TRBV10-1 and TRBJ2-3; unclear D gene. Trimming stripped 10 bases from V and 2 bases from J, with 16 bases between. There are 14 residues in the CDR3. CDR1 and CDR2 from the germline V gene are WNHNN and SYGVQD (reference sequence). CDR3 region: CATPHGPHTDTQYF. CDR3 bases: TGCGCCACCCCTCATGGCCCCCACACAGATACGCAGTATTTT.

This clone was detected only once. The rearrangement joins TRBV5-1 to TRBJ1-4, with a tentative D call TRBD1 (5 bases). Trimming shortened V by 1 base and J by 0 bases, and 13 bases separated the two germline ends. Germline V lookup: CDR1 SGHRS, CDR2 YFSETQ. The length of the CDR3 is 17 residues. This CDR3 is CASSLPREPSTNEKLFF. The CDR3 DNA is TGCGCCAGCAGCTTGCCCAGGGAGCCATCAACTAATGAAAAACTGTTTTTT.

The V call is TRBV19, the J call TRBJ2-1, with unresolved D. V lost 2 bases and J 4 bases, leaving 9 bases between the germline ends. The CDR3 runs 14 residues. Per the germline V gene, CDR1 is LNHDA and CDR2 is SQIVND (reference sequence). CDR3 nucleotide sequence: TGTGCCAGTAGTATAAATCCGGTTTACAATGAGCAGTTCTTC. It codes for CASSINPVYNEQFF.

V gene TRBV6-5 combines with J gene TRBJ1-5; tentative D call: TRBD1 (6 bases). The V end was cut by 4 bases, the J end by 1 base, with 14 bases between. The germline V gene encodes CDR1 MNHEY and CDR2 SVGAGI. CDR3 length equals 16 residues. DNA for the CDR3: TGTGCCAGCAGTTCCTATAGGACAGCGAGCAATCAGCCCCAGCATTTT. Translation: CASSSYRTASNQPQHF.

The V gene is TRBV19, the J gene TRBJ1-2, with TRBD1 matching 7 bases. Germline V gene sequence: CDR1 LNHDA, CDR2 SQIVND (reference sequence). Trimming at V came to 4 bases and at J to 8 bases, leaving 10 bases not matched to a gene. This CDR3 region has 14 residues. This CDR3 reads CASSTLTGTIGYTF. CDR3 bases: TGTGCCAGTAGTACCCTGACAGGGACGATCGGCTACACCTTC. Together with reference TRBV19 and TRBJ1-2, the CDR3 gives the full variable domain: DGGITQSPKYLFRKEGQNVTLSCEQNLNHDAMYWYRQDPGQGLRLIYYSQIVNDFQKGDIAEGYSVSREKKESFPLTVTSAQKNPTAFYLCASSTLTGTIGYTFGSGTRLTVV.

This chain connects TRBV23-1 to TRBJ2-7, with D tentatively TRBD2 (5 bases). TRBV23-1 carries the ORF label, with uncertain function. This CDR3 comprises 18 residues. Trimming removed 3 bases at V and 2 bases at J, with 23 bases between. CDR3: CASSHHNRAKGGTYEQYF. For the CDR3, the DNA is TGCGCCAGCAGTCATCACAATCGGGCCAAAGGAGGAACCTACGAGCAGTACTTC.

The chain is built from TRBV6-5 and TRBJ2-7; 9 bases match TRBD1. The ends lost 6 bases at V and 4 bases at J; junction bases unmatched: 4. The CDR3 loop spans 13 amino acids. Germline CDR1 is MNHEY and CDR2 is SVGAGI. The CDR3 region has the DNA TGTGCCAGCAGGCGGGGACAGGGATACGAGCAGTACTTC. Its translation is CASRRGQGYEQYF.

The rearrangement joins TRBV6-1 to TRBJ1-1, with D maybe TRBD1 (6 bases). The CDR3 loop spans 13 amino acids. V was shortened by 6 bases and J by 1 base, with 9 bases between the two germline ends. Germline CDR1 MNHNS, CDR2 SASEGT. The chain's CDR3 is CASRTGQNTEAFF. Here the CDR3 DNA reads TGTGCCAGCAGAACGGGACAGAACACTGAAGCTTTCTTT.

The gene calls are TRBV18 and TRBJ2-5, with 12 bases identical to TRBD2. The germline gives CDR1 KGHSH, CDR2 LQKENI. The CDR3 totals 17 residues. The trim removed 3 bases at V and 6 bases at J, leaving 11 bases unmatched. This chain's CDR3 is CASSPISTTSGGQTQYF. The CDR3 bases are TGTGCCAGCTCACCGATCTCGACGACTAGCGGGGGCCAGACCCAGTACTTC. Combining the CDR3 with reference TRBV18 and TRBJ2-5 gives the whole variable domain NAGVMQNPRHLVRRRGQEARLRCSPMKGHSHVYWYRQLPEEGLKFMVYLQKENIIDESGMPKERFSAEFPKEGPSILRIQQVVRGDSAAYFCASSPISTTSGGQTQYFGPGTRLLVL.

The genes are TRBV7-3 and TRBJ2-3; no firm D call. The CDR3 contains 14 residues. Trimming took 2 bases from V and 0 from J, leaving 6 bases between them. Germline-derived CDR1 and CDR2 are SGHTA and FQGTGA. CDR3 coding DNA: TGTGCCAGCAGCTTACAGGACAGCACAGATACGCAGTATTTT. Its translation: CASSLQDSTDTQYF.

The chain is built from TRBV10-3 and TRBJ1-1; D call uncertain. Trimming pared 0 bases from V and 9 bases from J, leaving 14 bases between. Germline lookup yields CDR1 ENHRY and CDR2 SYGVKD. The CDR3 contains 14 residues. CDR3 region: CAISESTEEGKAFF. In DNA, the CDR3 is TGTGCCATCAGTGAGTCCACCGAGGAGGGTAAAGCTTTCTTT.

The rearrangement joins TRBV11-2 to TRBJ2-5; the D is unclear. The CDR3 length is 12 residues. V was pared by 0 bases and J by 5 bases, with 4 bases between. Germline CDR1 is SGHAT and CDR2 is FQNNGV. CDR3 in amino acids: CASSLDEETQYF. In DNA, the CDR3 is TGTGCCAGCAGCTTAGATGAGGAGACCCAGTACTTC.

A single count supports this clone. The chain combines TRBV10-1 with TRBJ1-3; D is unclear. Trimming took off 6 bases at V and 0 bases at J, with 15 bases between the two ends. Germline CDR1 WNHNN, CDR2 SYGVQD (reference sequence). CDR3 size: 16 residues. The CDR3 is CASSSIGSVSGNTIYF. The CDR3 DNA reads TGCGCCAGCAGCTCCATAGGTTCGGTCTCTGGAAACACCATATATTTT.

The rearrangement uses TRBV4-1 and TRBJ1-6; unclear D gene. Germline V CDR1 and CDR2: MGHRA, YSYEKL. This CDR3 is 17 amino acids long. The germline V and J ends were trimmed by 5 bases and 0 bases, with 14 bases remaining between them. CDR3 amino acids: CASSGMARSSYNSPLHF. The CDR3 DNA is TGCGCCAGCAGCGGGATGGCCCGAAGCTCCTATAATTCACCCCTCCACTTT.

The chain employs TRBV10-3 and TRBJ1-1; possibly TRBD1 for D (5 bases). The V gene lost 6 bases and the J gene lost 4 bases, with 9 bases spanning the gap. Germline V gene sequence: CDR1 ENHRY, CDR2 SYGVKD. The CDR3 has 12 amino acids. CDR3 protein: CAIRQAGTEAFF. Here the CDR3 DNA reads TGTGCCATCAGACAGGCCGGCACTGAAGCTTTCTTT.

J is TRBJ2-1 and V is TRBV6-5; D perhaps matches TRBD1 (6 bases). Germline V gives CDR1 MNHEY, CDR2 SVGAGI. The V end lost 5 bases, the J end lost 7 bases, and 18 bases lay between the germline ends. This CDR3 spans 15 amino acids. CDR3 in amino acids: CASSQQSTGSNEQFF. The CDR3 nucleotides are TGTGCCAGCAGTCAACAATCAACAGGGTCGAATGAGCAGTTCTTC.

A single count supports this clone. This chain connects TRBV29-1 to TRBJ1-2, with D possibly matching TRBD1 (5 bases). This CDR3 is 14 amino acids long. V lost 0 bases and J 2 bases, leaving 10 bases between the germline ends. Germline V gene lookup returns CDR1 SQVTM and CDR2 ANQGSEA. CDR3 sequence (DNA): TGCAGCGTTGAAGAGGGGGGATGGAACTATGGCTACACCTTC. Protein: CSVEEGGWNYGYTF.